This T cell receptor (beta chain) emerged from a study of cytomegalovirus exposure and HLA in healthy donors. The PCR used 60 Vbeta and 13 Jbeta primers. This table comes from immunoSEQ multiplex PCR, and its TCRdb copy is limited to in-frame clones, with some not included. This sample carries over 70,000 clones, 67% of them seen once, and the ten largest clones take 2.1%. Germline V CDR1 and CDR2: SGHKS, YYEKEE (reference sequence). The V and J ends lost 0 bases and 13 bases, in that order; junction bases with no gene match: 9. The CDR3 is made up of 13 amino acids. This receptor was identified in a man aged 25-45 years in good health and CMV-seronegative. The sequenced material came from PBMCs. This rearrangement joins TRBV5-5 to TRBJ2-7, with 8 positions matching TRBD1. In DNA form, the CDR3 reads TGTGCCAGCAGCTTGGCCGACGACAGGGGCATTTACTTC. Its translation: CASSLADDRGIYF.